These 13 T cell receptor beta chains originate from one sample sequenced in a study of cytomegalovirus exposure and HLA in healthy donors. PCR was performed using 60 Vbeta and 13 Jbeta primers. The protocol was immunoSEQ multiplex PCR, while the TCRdb copy is restricted to in-frame clones and leaves out a portion. The sample table sets out 110,000 to 150,000 clones. Sequencing input: PBMCs. These receptors were taken from a male donor in good health and CMV-seronegative.

The chain carries TRBV5-8 and TRBJ2-7; D not certain. This CDR3 is 16 amino acids long. Germline V gene sequence: CDR1 SGHTS, CDR2 YDEGEE. V lost 2 bases, J lost 3 bases, and 18 bases lay in between. CDR3 sequence: CASSFPGVQLSYEQYF. For the CDR3, the DNA is TGTGCCAGCAGCTTCCCGGGTGTTCAGCTCAGCTACGAGCAGTACTTC.

The rearrangement uses TRBV19 and TRBJ2-5; 8 positions agree with TRBD1. From germline, CDR1 is LNHDA and CDR2 SQIVND (reference sequence). The CDR3 runs to 15 residues. The V segment lost 5 bases and the J segment 2 bases; nucleotides outside the gene matches: 7. CDR3 nucleotides: TGTGCCAGTAGTGACACAGGGGGGATACAAGAGACCCAGTACTTC. Translated, it gives CASSDTGGIQETQYF. Full variable domain (outside the CDR3, taken from reference TRBV19 and TRBJ2-5): DGGITQSPKYLFRKEGQNVTLSCEQNLNHDAMYWYRQDPGQGLRLIYYSQIVNDFQKGDIAEGYSVSREKKESFPLTVTSAQKNPTAFYLCASSDTGGIQETQYFGPGTRLLVL.

The rearrangement links TRBV20-1 to TRBJ1-1; D might be TRBD1 (5 bases). The V end lost 5 bases, the J end lost 9 bases, and 10 bases lay between the germline ends. The CDR3 consists of 10 residues. In germline, CDR1 is DFQATT, CDR2 SNEGSKA (reference sequence). The CDR3: CSAWTSKAFF. DNA for the CDR3: TGCAGTGCTTGGACATCTAAAGCTTTCTTT.

The CDR3 region is CASSVRDSGFYEQYF. In DNA, the CDR3 is TGCGCCAGCAGCGTCCGGGACAGTGGCTTCTACGAGCAGTACTTC. This chain links TRBV5-1 with TRBJ2-7; 7 bases are a match to TRBD1. CDR1 and CDR2 (germline): SGHRS, YFSETQ. This CDR3 is built from 15 residues. The V segment lost 4 bases and the J segment 3 bases; nucleotides outside the gene matches: 10.

The rearrangement joins TRBV2 to TRBJ1-5, with TRBD1 as a possible D gene (5 bases). The CDR3 loop spans 14 amino acids. V was shortened by 5 bases and J by 4 bases, with 12 bases between the two germline ends. In germline, CDR1 is SNHLY, CDR2 FYNNEI. This CDR3 is CASSSTGFNQPQHF. Written as DNA, the CDR3 is TGTGCCAGCAGTTCTACAGGTTTTAATCAGCCCCAGCATTTT.

This chain joins TRBV4-2 and TRBJ1-1; maybe TRBD1 (5 bases). Germline V gene lookup returns CDR1 LGHNA and CDR2 YNFKEQ. V was shortened by 0 bases and J by 1 base, with 9 bases between the two germline ends. The CDR3 consists of 15 residues. CDR3 nucleotide sequence: TGTGCCAGCAGCCAAGATTGGGGGGGGAACACTGAAGCTTTCTTT. Residues: CASSQDWGGNTEAFF.

The rearrangement uses TRBV6-1 and TRBJ1-1, with 8 bases that match TRBD1. Germline trimming cut 6 bases from V and 5 bases from J; bases unmatched to any gene: 5. Germline CDR1 is MNHNS and CDR2 is SASEGT. This CDR3 comprises 13 residues. The CDR3 region has the DNA TGTGCCAGCAGCCTACAGGGGGATACTGAAGCTTTCTTT. Its translation is CASSLQGDTEAFF.

The genes are TRBV19 and TRBJ1-2; the match to TRBD1 covers 9 bases. Per the germline V gene, CDR1 is LNHDA and CDR2 is SQIVND (reference sequence). The CDR3 totals 14 residues. V was clipped by 8 bases and J by 4 bases; unmatched bases: 8. Here the CDR3 reads CASSSGTGTYGYTF. DNA for the CDR3: TGTGCCAGTTCCTCCGGGACAGGGACCTATGGCTACACCTTC.

The chain links TRBV18 to TRBJ1-5; 7 bases fit TRBD1. The V segment lost 5 bases and the J segment 2 bases; nucleotides outside the gene matches: 6. This CDR3 comprises 15 residues. Germline loops: CDR1 KGHSH, CDR2 LQKENI. CDR3 in amino acids: CASSEQGPGNQPQHF. DNA of the CDR3: TGTGCCAGCTCAGAACAGGGGCCGGGCAATCAGCCCCAGCATTTT.

The chain carries TRBV11-3 and TRBJ2-1, with a possible D match to TRBD2 (5 bases). Germline loops: CDR1 SGHNT, CDR2 YENEEA. The CDR3 runs 15 residues. The V end lost 3 bases, the J end lost 4 bases, and 13 bases lay between the germline ends. The CDR3 nucleotides are TGTGCCAGCAGCTTGGAGGACCGAGGTTACAATGAGCAGTTCTTC. This translates into CASSLEDRGYNEQFF.

The chain is built from TRBV7-2 and TRBJ2-6; the D gene is possibly TRBD2 (5 bases). Trimming took off 1 base at V and 6 bases at J, with 10 bases between the two ends. Germline V gene lookup returns CDR1 SGHTA and CDR2 FQGNSA. This CDR3 spans 15 amino acids. Here the CDR3 DNA reads TGTGCCAGCAGCTTAGGGACTCTGGAGGCCAACGTCCTGACTTTC. Its translation is CASSLGTLEANVLTF.

The chain employs TRBV5-4 and TRBJ1-2, with unresolved D. The V gene's germline CDR1 is SGHNT and CDR2 YYREEE (reference sequence). V gave up 6 bases and J gave up 1 base, with 16 bases separating them. There are 15 residues in the CDR3. CDR3 region: CASTQAADLNYGYTF. The CDR3 DNA reads TGTGCCAGCACCCAAGCGGCAGACCTTAACTATGGCTACACCTTC.

CDR3 protein: CASSEWDRALGQPQHF. CDR3 sequence (DNA): TGTGCCAGCAGTGAATGGGACAGGGCTTTAGGTCAGCCCCAGCATTTT. This chain uses TRBV6-1 with TRBJ1-5; 9 nucleotides align to TRBD1. The V gene's germline CDR1 is MNHNS and CDR2 SASEGT. CDR3 size: 16 residues. V shed 2 bases and J 6 bases; nucleotides not matched to a gene: 8.